This TCR beta chain originates from a study of tumour-infiltrating T cells in Burkitt lymphoma. V dropped 6 bases and J dropped 4; count of bases not matched to a gene: 5. This CDR3 has 13 amino acids. CDR1 and CDR2 from the germline V gene are SQVTM and ANQGSEA. Repertoires were generated with immunoSEQ multiplex PCR, while TCRdb's copy carries only in-frame clones and drops some. The sample contains about 14,000 clones, roughly 87% of which appear only once. The table lists this clone with a count of one. The source is a human donor with diffuse large B-cell lymphoma. The sequencing input was tumor tissue. The rearrangement joins TRBV29-1 to TRBJ1-1; TRBD1 agrees at 10 bases. The DNA of the CDR3 is TGCAGCGTCGGGACAGGGGCCCCCACTGAAGCTTTCTTT. Amino acid sequence: CSVGTGAPTEAFF.